The present T cell receptor beta chain was sequenced within a study of cytomegalovirus exposure and HLA in healthy donors. Study conclusions and caveats: Among the sequence variants, a highly shared cluster was likely an artifact of sequencing. The authors later found HLA-associated TCR beta chains more clonally expanded than equally common others.

The CDR3 totals 16 residues. CDR1 SGHTA and CDR2 FQGNSA come from the germline V gene. Trimming at V came to 0 bases and at J to 3 bases, leaving 4 bases not matched to a gene. 13 Jbeta primers and 60 Vbeta primers were used for the PCR. In the authors' methods: In a later analysis, of about 80 million unique beta chains, roughly 10 million appeared in at least two donors. The data were produced by immunoSEQ multiplex PCR, yet TCRdb's version contains in-frame clones alone and is incomplete. The V and J calls and the clone size are those of that table, but D and trimming were determined from the DNA. This table has about 130,000 clones, over 80% appearing once. A remark on this clone: Its specificity is not known.

Sequenced sample: PBMCs. The chain has TRBV7-2 and TRBJ2-3, with 9 bases identical to TRBD2. This clonotype originated in a man younger than 30 in good health and CMV-seropositive. The CDR3 coding sequence is TGTGCCAGCAGCTTAGCATCAACTAGCGGGACAGATACGCAGTATTTT. This sequence encodes CASSLASTSGTDTQYF.